The 24 T cell receptor delta chains given below trace back to one sample, sequenced in a study of Vδ1+ human thymocytes. Points from the study as a whole: Thymic TRG and TRD repertoires appeared highly polyclonal.

The template was reverse-transcribed extracted RNA. Multiplex PCR used pooled V-gene forward primers and a constant-region reverse primer to amplify CDR3s. TCRdb re-called the multiplex PCR reads via CATT. The table lists over 45,000 delta-chain clones, less than 20% of them singletons. Which antigens these TCRs recognize remains unknown. The sequencing sample was made of Vdelta1+ gamma-delta thymocytes from the thymus. The subset here: FACS-sorted CD3+ TCRalphabeta- TCRVdelta1+ TCRVdelta2- thymocytes. These receptors were collected from a boy less than two years old who had congenital heart surgery.

In its sample, this clone was seen a few times. The chain uses TRDV1 and TRDJ1; TRDD3 agrees at 7 bases. CDR1 TSWWSYY and CDR2 QGS come from the germline V gene. Trimming took 0 bases from V and 2 from J; bases not matched to a gene: 15. There are 19 residues in the CDR3. The CDR3 protein is CALGELVILNWGQTDKLIF. As DNA, the CDR3 is TGTGCTCTTGGGGAACTGGTCATCCTAAACTGGGGACAGACCGATAAACTCATCTTT.

J is TRDJ1 and V is TRDV1, with 11 bases that match TRDD3. The CDR3 has 20 amino acids. In germline, CDR1 is TSWWSYY, CDR2 QGS. The junction had 20 bases not matched to a gene; V was cut back by 2 bases and J by 6 bases. CDR3 DNA sequence: TGTGCTCTTGGGGAAAAACCGCGGCCCGCGTGGTGGGGGATACGCTATAAACTCATCTTT. Translating gives CALGEKPRPAWWGIRYKLIF.

V and J are TRDV1 and TRDJ1; D is perhaps TRDD2 (7 bases). The CDR3 consists of 25 residues. Per germline, CDR1 TSWWSYY and CDR2 QGS. Between the trimmed V and J ends, which lost 7 bases and 0 bases, there was a span of 45 bases. The CDR3 DNA sequence: TGTGCTCTTGCTGTATTCCTACGGCTGGGGACGATCCGAGGTCTCCCAAGGGGGAACACCGATAAACTCATCTTT. Protein sequence: CALAVFLRLGTIRGLPRGNTDKLIF.

The chain links TRDV1 to TRDJ1; 11 bases fit TRDD3. Per the germline V gene, CDR1 is TSWWSYY and CDR2 is QGS. Germline trimming cut 1 base from V and 3 bases from J; bases unmatched to any gene: 22. This CDR3 comprises 22 residues. This CDR3 reads CALGERGGPNPLVGGYADKLIF. For the CDR3, the DNA is TGTGCTCTTGGGGAACGAGGGGGCCCTAACCCATTGGTTGGGGGATACGCCGATAAACTCATCTTT.

The table lists this clone with a few counts. The chain has TRDV1 and TRDJ1, with D perhaps matching TRDD2 (5 bases). This CDR3 is built from 20 residues. Trimming shortened V by 0 bases and J by 0 bases, and 23 bases separated the two germline ends. The germline V gene encodes CDR1 TSWWSYY and CDR2 QGS. CDR3 sequence (DNA): TGTGCTCTTGGGGAACTATCGGCCCTGTCATTCCTCCTGTACACCGATAAACTCATCTTT. This codes for CALGELSALSFLLYTDKLIF.

This clone turned up a few times. The V call is TRDV1, the J call TRDJ1, with 10 bases that match TRDD3. Germline V lookup: CDR1 TSWWSYY, CDR2 QGS. The CDR3 sequence is 17 residues long. J gave up 2 bases and V 4 bases, and 10 bases lay outside the gene matches. The DNA for the CDR3 is TGTGCTCTTGGGGTCCCTATTTTACTGGGGGATACCGATAAACTCATCTTT. It is translated as CALGVPILLGDTDKLIF.

The genes are TRDV1 and TRDJ1; 7 bases map to TRDD3. The germline V gene encodes CDR1 TSWWSYY and CDR2 QGS. The CDR3 has 19 amino acids. V shed 5 bases, J shed 0 bases, and the junction held 18 bases outside the gene matches. CDR3 DNA sequence: TGTGCTCTTGGGATCCTGCCCCTCCCGCTGGGGGCCTACACCGATAAACTCATCTTT. Its protein product is CALGILPLPLGAYTDKLIF.

This clone came up a few times. This chain joins TRDV1 and TRDJ1; no firm D call. The V end was cut by 5 bases, the J end by 2 bases, with 12 bases between. The V gene's germline CDR1 is TSWWSYY and CDR2 QGS. The CDR3 spans 14 residues. The CDR3 bases are TGTGCTCTTGGGAACCGGCGAGCAACCGATAAACTCATCTTT. Translation: CALGNRRATDKLIF.

This clone appeared a few times. The V gene is TRDV2, the J gene TRDJ1, with TRDD3 as a possible D gene (5 bases). There are 16 residues in the CDR3. Germline lookup yields CDR1 GEAIGNYY and CDR2 EKD. V was shortened by 1 base and J by 3 bases, with 17 bases between the two germline ends. CDR3 bases: TGTGCCTGTGACACGGGGTACTGGATTTTGTCCGATAAACTCATCTTT. Its translation is CACDTGYWILSDKLIF.

A remark on this clone: Sequence at one end of the junction differs from germline and may be a read error. The V call is TRDV1, the J call TRDJ1; 7 nucleotides agree with TRDD3. This CDR3 is built from 19 residues. The germline V gene has CDR1 TSWWSYY and CDR2 QGS. CDR3 residues: CALGEWPPPVLGIDDKIIF. The CDR3 nucleotides read TGTGCTCTTGGGGAATGGCCCCCCCCAGTACTGGGGATAGACGATAAAATCATCTTT.

The chain carries TRDV1 and TRDJ1; tentatively, D is TRDD2 or TRDD3 (9 bases each). V lost 2 bases and J lost 0, with 28 bases in between. This CDR3 spans 21 amino acids. The germline gives CDR1 TSWWSYY, CDR2 QGS. The CDR3 nucleotides are TGTGCTCTTGGGGAAGGCCTTCCTACGGAGTACTGGGGGACCCACACCGATAAACTCATCTTT. Translated: CALGEGLPTEYWGTHTDKLIF.

This chain connects TRDV1 to TRDJ1, with 8 bases matching TRDD3. This CDR3 contains 17 residues. Germline assignment: CDR1 TSWWSYY and CDR2 QGS. The V gene end was trimmed by 3 bases and the J gene end by 5 bases; junction bases not matched to a gene: 14. Here the CDR3 DNA reads TGTGCTCTTGGGGAGACTCTACTGGGGGCCGCCTATGATAAACTCATCTTT. It yields the protein CALGETLLGAAYDKLIF.

V gene TRDV1 combines with J gene TRDJ1; 12 nucleotides agree with TRDD3. Germline V CDR1 and CDR2: TSWWSYY, QGS. V was clipped by 4 bases and J by 3 bases; unmatched bases: 15. This CDR3 contains 19 residues. CDR3 DNA sequence: TGTGCTCTTGGGGTGGTCCTCTGGGGGATACGGGGAATCCCCGATAAACTCATCTTT. Amino acid sequence: CALGVVLWGIRGIPDKLIF.

This clone came up a few times. This chain uses TRDV1 with TRDJ1; 12 bases fit TRDD3. This CDR3 comprises 21 residues. Looked up from germline, CDR1 is TSWWSYY and CDR2 is QGS. With 7 bases clipped from V and 4 bases from J, the junction kept 25 bases outside the gene matches. The chain's CDR3 is CALVFGGYSALGDTIGDKLIF. The DNA of the CDR3 is TGTGCTCTTGTTTTTGGGGGTTACTCCGCACTGGGGGATACAATAGGCGATAAACTCATCTTT.

The chain carries TRDV1 and TRDJ1; 7 nucleotides align to TRDD3. Germline V CDR1 and CDR2: TSWWSYY, QGS. Trimming removed 0 bases from V and 1 base from J; junction bases left unmatched: 17. The length of the CDR3 is 20 residues. The CDR3 reads CALGELAGIAFWGVTDKLIF. For the CDR3, the DNA is TGTGCTCTTGGGGAACTAGCAGGGATTGCCTTCTGGGGGGTCACCGATAAACTCATCTTT.

This clone was seen a few times. The V and J genes are TRDV1 and TRDJ2, with TRDD3 identical over 10 bases. Germline V lookup: CDR1 TSWWSYY, CDR2 QGS. The V segment lost 9 bases and the J segment 0 bases; nucleotides outside the gene matches: 22. This CDR3 is 21 amino acids long. CDR3 loop: CALVIRVPTGGFEALTAQLFF. CDR3 DNA: TGTGCTCTCGTAATACGAGTCCCTACTGGGGGATTCGAAGCTTTGACAGCACAACTCTTCTTT.

There are a few counts of this clone. The genes are TRDV1 and TRDJ1, with TRDD2 as a possible D gene (5 bases). V dropped 1 base and J dropped 4 bases, with 13 bases sitting between them. From germline, CDR1 is TSWWSYY and CDR2 QGS. This CDR3 region has 15 residues. DNA for the CDR3: TGTGCTCTTGGGGAACGTCGACCTACTCTCGATAAACTCATCTTT. Its translation is CALGERRPTLDKLIF.

V gene TRDV1 combines with J gene TRDJ1; 7 bases map to TRDD3. Germline V lookup: CDR1 TSWWSYY, CDR2 QGS. This CDR3 region has 17 residues. Unmatched junction bases numbered 19, after V lost 2 bases and J lost 10 bases. DNA of the CDR3: TGTGCTCTTGGGGAAGTGTCCTCCCCTACTGGGGTATGTGGACTCATCTTT. Translation gives CALGEVSSPTGVCGLIF.

In the case of this clone: One end of the junction fails to match germline, which may point to a read error. The V gene is TRDV1, the J gene TRDJ1, with 12 bases fitting TRDD3. Germline V gene sequence: CDR1 TSWWSYY, CDR2 QGS. The CDR3 runs 17 residues. Here the CDR3 DNA reads TGTGCACTTGGTCCATTATGGGGAGTCTGGGGGATACGAGGACTCATCTTT. As protein: CALGPLWGVWGIRGLIF.

The chain links TRDV1 to TRDJ1; 8 positions match TRDD3. V shed 2 bases, J shed 2 bases, and the junction held 19 bases outside the gene matches. The germline gives CDR1 TSWWSYY, CDR2 QGS. The CDR3 extends over 20 amino acids. DNA of the CDR3: TGTGCTCTTGGGGAAGTGGTTGCCGTCTGGGGGACGCCTGGGACCGATAAACTCATCTTT. This sequence encodes CALGEVVAVWGTPGTDKLIF.

This chain uses TRDV1 with TRDJ1; 8 bases are shared with TRDD3. The germline V gene has CDR1 TSWWSYY and CDR2 QGS. CDR3 length: 20 residues. Trimming took 0 bases from V and 5 from J; bases not matched to a gene: 20. The DNA for the CDR3 is TGTGCTCTTGGGGAACTACGGGGACGTCCGGGGGATAGAGAGTCTGATAAACTCATCTTT. Residues: CALGELRGRPGDRESDKLIF.

The genes are TRAV29/DV5 and TRDJ1; a weak D match, TRDD3 (5 bases). Trimming shortened V by 6 bases and J by 5 bases, and 26 bases separated the two germline ends. This CDR3 has 16 residues. Germline values: CDR1 NSMFDY, CDR2 ISSIKDK. CDR3 DNA: TGTGCAGAAGGACGGGACATACGCCGGAGTACGGATAAACTCATCTTT. Residues: CAEGRDIRRSTDKLIF.

The rearrangement links TRDV1 to TRDJ1; 7 bases line up with TRDD3. Unmatched junction bases numbered 11, after V lost 1 base and J lost 0 bases. CDR1 is TSWWSYY and CDR2 is QGS in the germline V gene. The CDR3 is 18 amino acids. The CDR3 protein is CALGEQPKLGGYTDKLIF. DNA of the CDR3: TGTGCTCTTGGGGAACAGCCTAAGCTGGGGGGGTACACCGATAAACTCATCTTT.

V usage is TRDV1 and J usage is TRDJ1; TRDD3 matches 7 bases. The V gene's germline CDR1 is TSWWSYY and CDR2 QGS. The CDR3 is made up of 16 amino acids. The J segment lost 2 bases and the V segment lost 5 bases, leaving 11 bases of the junction unmatched. CDR3 region: CALGSQAGDSTDKLIF. The CDR3, as DNA: TGTGCTCTTGGGTCCCAGGCAGGGGATAGTACCGATAAACTCATCTTT.